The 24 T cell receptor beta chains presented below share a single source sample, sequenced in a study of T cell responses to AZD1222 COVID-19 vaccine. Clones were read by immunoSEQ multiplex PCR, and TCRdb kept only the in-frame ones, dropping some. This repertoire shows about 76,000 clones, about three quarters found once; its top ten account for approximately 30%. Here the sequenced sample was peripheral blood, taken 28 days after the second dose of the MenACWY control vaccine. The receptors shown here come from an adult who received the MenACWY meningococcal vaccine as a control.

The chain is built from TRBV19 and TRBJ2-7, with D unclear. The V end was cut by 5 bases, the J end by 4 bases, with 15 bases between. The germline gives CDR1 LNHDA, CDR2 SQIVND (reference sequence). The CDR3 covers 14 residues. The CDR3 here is CASSSALWVYEQYF. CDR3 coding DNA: TGTGCCAGTAGTTCGGCTCTATGGGTTTACGAGCAGTACTTC.

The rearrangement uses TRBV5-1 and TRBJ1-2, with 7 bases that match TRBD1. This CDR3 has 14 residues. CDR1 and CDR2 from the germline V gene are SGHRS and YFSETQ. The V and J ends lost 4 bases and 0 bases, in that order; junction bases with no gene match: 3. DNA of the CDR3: TGCGCCAGCAGCCGGGACAGAGCTAACTATGGCTACACCTTC. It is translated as CASSRDRANYGYTF.

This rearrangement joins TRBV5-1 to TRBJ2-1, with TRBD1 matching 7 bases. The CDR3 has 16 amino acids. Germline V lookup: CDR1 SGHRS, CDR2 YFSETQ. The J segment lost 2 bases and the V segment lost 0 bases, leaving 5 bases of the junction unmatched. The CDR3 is CASSLVRGRAYNEQFF. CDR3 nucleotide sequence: TGCGCCAGCAGCTTGGTAAGGGGGCGCGCCTACAATGAGCAGTTCTTC.

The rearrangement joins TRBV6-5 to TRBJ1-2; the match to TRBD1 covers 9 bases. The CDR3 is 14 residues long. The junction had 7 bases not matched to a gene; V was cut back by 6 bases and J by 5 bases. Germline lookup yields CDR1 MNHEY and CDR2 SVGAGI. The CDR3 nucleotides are TGTGCCAGCAGGGGGGACAGGGCATCATATGGCTACACCTTC. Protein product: CASRGDRASYGYTF.

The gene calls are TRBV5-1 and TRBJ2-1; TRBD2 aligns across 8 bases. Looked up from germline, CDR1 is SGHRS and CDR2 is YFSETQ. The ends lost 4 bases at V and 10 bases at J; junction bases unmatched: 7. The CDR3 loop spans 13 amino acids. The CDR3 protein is CASSLGLGMEQFF. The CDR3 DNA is TGCGCCAGCAGCCTGGGACTAGGTATGGAGCAGTTCTTC.

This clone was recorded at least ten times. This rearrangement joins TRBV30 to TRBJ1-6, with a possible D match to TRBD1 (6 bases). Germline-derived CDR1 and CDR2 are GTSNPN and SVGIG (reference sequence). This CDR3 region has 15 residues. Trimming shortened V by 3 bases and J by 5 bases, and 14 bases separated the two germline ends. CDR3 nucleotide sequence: TGTGCCTGGAGGCTACAGGGTGGGGATAATTCACCCCTCCACTTT. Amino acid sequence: CAWRLQGGDNSPLHF.

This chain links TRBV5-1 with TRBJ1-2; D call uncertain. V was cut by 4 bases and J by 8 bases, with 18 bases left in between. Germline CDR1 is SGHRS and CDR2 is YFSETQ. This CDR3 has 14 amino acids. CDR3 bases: TGCGCCAGCAGCCCCCGATCTAGGGATGCGGGCTACACCTTC. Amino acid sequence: CASSPRSRDAGYTF.

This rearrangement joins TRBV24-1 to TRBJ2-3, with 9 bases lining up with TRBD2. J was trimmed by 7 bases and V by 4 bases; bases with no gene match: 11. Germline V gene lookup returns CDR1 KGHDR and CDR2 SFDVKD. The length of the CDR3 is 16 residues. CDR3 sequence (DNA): TGTGCCACCAGTGACCCCGCGGCGGGAGGGCCTTATACGCAGTATTTT. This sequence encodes CATSDPAAGGPYTQYF.

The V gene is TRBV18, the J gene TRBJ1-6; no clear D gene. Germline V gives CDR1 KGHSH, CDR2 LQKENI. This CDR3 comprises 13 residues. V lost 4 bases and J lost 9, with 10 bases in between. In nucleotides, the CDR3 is TGTGCCAGCTCACAAAATGCCGTTTCACCCCTCCACTTT. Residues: CASSQNAVSPLHF.

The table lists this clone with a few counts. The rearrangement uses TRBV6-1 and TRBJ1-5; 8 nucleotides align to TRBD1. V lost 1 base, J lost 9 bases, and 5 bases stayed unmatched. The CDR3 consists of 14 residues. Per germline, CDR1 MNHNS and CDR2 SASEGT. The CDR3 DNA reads TGTGCCAGCAGTGAAGTACAGGGGGTAACGCCCCAGCATTTT. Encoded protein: CASSEVQGVTPQHF.

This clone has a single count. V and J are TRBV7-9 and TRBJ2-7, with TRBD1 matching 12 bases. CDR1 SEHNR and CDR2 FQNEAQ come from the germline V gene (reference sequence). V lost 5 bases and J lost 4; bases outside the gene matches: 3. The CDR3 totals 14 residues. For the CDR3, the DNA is TGTGCCAGCAGCGGGACAGGGGGCCCTTACGAGCAGTACTTC. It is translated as CASSGTGGPYEQYF. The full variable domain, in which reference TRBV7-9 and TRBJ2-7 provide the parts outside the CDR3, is DTGVSQNPRHKITKRGQNVTFRCDPISEHNRLYWYRQTLGQGPEFLTYFQNEAQLEKSRLLSDRFSAERPKGSFSTLEIQRTEQGDSAMYLCASSGTGGPYEQYFGPGTRLTVT.

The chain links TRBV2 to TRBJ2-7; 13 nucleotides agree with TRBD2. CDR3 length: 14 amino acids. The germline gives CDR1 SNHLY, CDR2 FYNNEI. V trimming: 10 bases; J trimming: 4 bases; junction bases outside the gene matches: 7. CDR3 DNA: TGTGCCACCTCCAGGGGACTAGCGGGGTACGAGCAGTACTTC. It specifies CATSRGLAGYEQYF.

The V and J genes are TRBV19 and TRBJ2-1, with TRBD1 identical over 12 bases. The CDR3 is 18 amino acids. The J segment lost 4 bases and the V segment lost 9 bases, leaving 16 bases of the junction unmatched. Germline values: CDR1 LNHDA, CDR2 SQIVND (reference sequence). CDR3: CASSPGDRGPKPYNEQFF. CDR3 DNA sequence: TGTGCCAGCTCACCCGGGGACAGGGGGCCAAAGCCTTACAATGAGCAGTTCTTC.

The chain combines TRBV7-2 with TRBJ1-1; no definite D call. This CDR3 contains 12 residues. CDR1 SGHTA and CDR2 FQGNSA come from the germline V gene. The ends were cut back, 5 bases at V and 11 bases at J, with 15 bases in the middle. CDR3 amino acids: CASSLYEEGAFF. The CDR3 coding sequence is TGTGCCAGCAGCCTATATGAAGAAGGGGCTTTCTTT.

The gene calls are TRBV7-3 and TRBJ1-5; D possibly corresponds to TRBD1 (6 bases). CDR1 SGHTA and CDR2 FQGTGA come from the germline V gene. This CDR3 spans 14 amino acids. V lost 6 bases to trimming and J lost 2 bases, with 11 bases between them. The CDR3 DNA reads TGTGCCAGCAGGCGAAGGGGGGGCAATCAGCCCCAGCATTTT. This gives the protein CASRRRGGNQPQHF.

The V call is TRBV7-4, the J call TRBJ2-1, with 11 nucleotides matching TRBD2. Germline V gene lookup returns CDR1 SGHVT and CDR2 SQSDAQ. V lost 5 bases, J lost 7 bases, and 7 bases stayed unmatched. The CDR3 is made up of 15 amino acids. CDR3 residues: CASSASSGRRNEQFF. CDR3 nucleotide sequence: TGTGCCAGCAGCGCATCTAGCGGGAGGCGTAATGAGCAGTTCTTC. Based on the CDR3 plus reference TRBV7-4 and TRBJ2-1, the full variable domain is GAGVSQSPRYKVAKRGRDVALRCDSISGHVTLYWYRQTLGQGSEVLTYSQSDAQRDKSGRPSGRFSAERPERSVSTLKIQRTEQGDSAVYLCASSASSGRRNEQFFGPGTRLTVL.

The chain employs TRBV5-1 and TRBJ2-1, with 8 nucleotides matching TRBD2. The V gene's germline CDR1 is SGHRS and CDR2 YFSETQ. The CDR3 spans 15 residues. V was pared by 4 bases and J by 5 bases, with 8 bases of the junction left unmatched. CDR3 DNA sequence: TGCGCCAGCAGCGTTAGCGGGGCCGCGCACAATGAGCAGTTCTTC. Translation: CASSVSGAAHNEQFF.

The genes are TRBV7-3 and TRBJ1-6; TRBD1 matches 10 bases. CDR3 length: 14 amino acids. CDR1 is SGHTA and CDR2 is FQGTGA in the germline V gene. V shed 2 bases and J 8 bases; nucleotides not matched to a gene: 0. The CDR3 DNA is TGTGCCAGCAGCTTAGGGACAGGGGATTCACCCCTCCACTTT. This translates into CASSLGTGDSPLHF.

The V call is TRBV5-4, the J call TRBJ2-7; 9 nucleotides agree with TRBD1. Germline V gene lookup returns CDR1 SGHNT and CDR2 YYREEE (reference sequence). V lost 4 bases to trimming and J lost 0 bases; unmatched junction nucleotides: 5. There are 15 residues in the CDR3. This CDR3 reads CASSAGTGTSYEQYF. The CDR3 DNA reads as TGTGCCAGCAGCGCCGGGACAGGGACCTCCTACGAGCAGTACTTC.

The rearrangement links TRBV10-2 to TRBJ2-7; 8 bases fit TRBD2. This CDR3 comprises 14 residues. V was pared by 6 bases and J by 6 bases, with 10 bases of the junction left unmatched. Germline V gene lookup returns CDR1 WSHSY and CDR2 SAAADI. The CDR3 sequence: CASRSGTRSSEQYF. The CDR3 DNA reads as TGCGCCAGCAGATCCGGGACTAGATCATCCGAGCAGTACTTC.

The CDR3 loop reads CASSINGATGTEAFF. The CDR3 DNA reads as TGTGCCAGTAGTATTAATGGGGCGACGGGCACTGAAGCTTTCTTT. The chain combines TRBV19 with TRBJ1-1; D might be TRBD1 (5 bases). The CDR3 length is 15 residues. Germline V lookup: CDR1 LNHDA, CDR2 SQIVND (reference sequence). V lost 3 bases, J lost 4 bases, and 15 bases lay in between.

The CDR3 nucleotides are TGTGCCAGCAGGCAGGGGAACACTGAAGCTTTCTTT. This encodes CASRQGNTEAFF. The V and J genes are TRBV25-1 and TRBJ1-1; D is possibly TRBD1 (5 bases). CDR1 MGHDK and CDR2 SYGVNS come from the germline V gene. V was pared by 6 bases and J by 1 base, with 6 bases between. This CDR3 is built from 12 residues.

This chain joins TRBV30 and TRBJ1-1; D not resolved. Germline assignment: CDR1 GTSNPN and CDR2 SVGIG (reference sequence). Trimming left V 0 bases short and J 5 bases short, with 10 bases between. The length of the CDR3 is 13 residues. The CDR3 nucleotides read TGTGCCTGGAGTGTACTGAGGGATACTGAAGCTTTCTTT. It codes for CAWSVLRDTEAFF.

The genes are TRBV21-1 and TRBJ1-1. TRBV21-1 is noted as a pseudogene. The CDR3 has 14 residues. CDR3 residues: CASGSARWNTEAFF. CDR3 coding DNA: TGTGCCAGCGGGTCAGCGCGTTGGAACACTGAAGCTTTCTTT.